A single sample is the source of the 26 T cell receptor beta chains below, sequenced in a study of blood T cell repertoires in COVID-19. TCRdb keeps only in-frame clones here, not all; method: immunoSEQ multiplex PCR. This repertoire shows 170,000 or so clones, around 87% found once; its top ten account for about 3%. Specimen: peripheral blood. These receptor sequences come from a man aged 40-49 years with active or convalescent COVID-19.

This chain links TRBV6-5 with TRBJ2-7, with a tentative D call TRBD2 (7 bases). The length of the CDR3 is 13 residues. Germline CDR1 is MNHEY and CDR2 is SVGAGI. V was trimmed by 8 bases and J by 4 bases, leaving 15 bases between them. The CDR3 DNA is TGTGCCAGCGAACGGACTAGGGGGTACGAGCAGTACTTC. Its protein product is CASERTRGYEQYF.

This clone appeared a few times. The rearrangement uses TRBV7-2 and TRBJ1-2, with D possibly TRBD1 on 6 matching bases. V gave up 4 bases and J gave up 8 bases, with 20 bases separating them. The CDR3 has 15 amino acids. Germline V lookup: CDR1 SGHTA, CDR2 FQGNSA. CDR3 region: CASSSVKRGGRGYTF. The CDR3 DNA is TGTGCCAGCAGCTCCGTTAAGCGGGGGGGCCGGGGCTACACCTTC. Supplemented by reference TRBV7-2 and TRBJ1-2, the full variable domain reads GAGVSQSPSNKVTEKGKDVELRCDPISGHTALYWYRQSLGQGLEFLIYFQGNSAPDKSGLPSDRFSAERTGGSVSTLTIQRTQQEDSAVYLCASSSVKRGGRGYTFGSGTRLTVV.

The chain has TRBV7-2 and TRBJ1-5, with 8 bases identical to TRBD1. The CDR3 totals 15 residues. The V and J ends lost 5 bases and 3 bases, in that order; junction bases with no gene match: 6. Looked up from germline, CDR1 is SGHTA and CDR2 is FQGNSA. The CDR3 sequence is CASSEQGESNQPQHF. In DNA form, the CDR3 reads TGTGCCAGCAGCGAACAGGGGGAATCCAATCAGCCCCAGCATTTT.

The CDR3 nucleotides read TGTGCCAGCAGTTATAGGGGCCAAGAGACCCAGTACTTC. Amino acid sequence: CASSYRGQETQYF. The rearrangement uses TRBV6-5 and TRBJ2-5; tentatively, D is TRBD1 (5 bases). Germline V gene data show CDR1 as MNHEY and CDR2 as SVGAGI. The CDR3 loop spans 13 amino acids. V shed 3 bases and J shed 1 base, with 6 bases lying between them.

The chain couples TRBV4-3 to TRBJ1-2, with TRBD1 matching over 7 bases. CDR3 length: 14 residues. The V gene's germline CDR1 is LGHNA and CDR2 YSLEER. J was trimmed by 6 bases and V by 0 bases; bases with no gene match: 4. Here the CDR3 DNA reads TGCGCCAGCAGCCAAGATATCACAGGGGATGGCTACACCTTC. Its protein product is CASSQDITGDGYTF.

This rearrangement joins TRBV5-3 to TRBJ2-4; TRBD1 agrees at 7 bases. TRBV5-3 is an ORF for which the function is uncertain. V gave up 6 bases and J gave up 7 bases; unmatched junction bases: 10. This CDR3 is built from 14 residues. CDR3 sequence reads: CARNGMTGLNIQYF. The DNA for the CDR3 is TGTGCCAGAAACGGGATGACAGGGTTGAACATTCAGTACTTC.

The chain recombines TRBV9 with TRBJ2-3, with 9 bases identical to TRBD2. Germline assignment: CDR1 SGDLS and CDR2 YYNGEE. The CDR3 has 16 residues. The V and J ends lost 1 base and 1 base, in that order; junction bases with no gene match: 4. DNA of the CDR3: TGTGCCAGCAGCGTACAACCTAGCGGGGGCACAGATACGCAGTATTTT. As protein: CASSVQPSGGTDTQYF.

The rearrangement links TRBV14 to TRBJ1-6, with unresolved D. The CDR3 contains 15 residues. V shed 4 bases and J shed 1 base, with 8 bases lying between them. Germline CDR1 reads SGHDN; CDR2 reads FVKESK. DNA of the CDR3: TGTGCCAGCAGCCCGTCCCGGTCCTATAATTCACCCCTCCACTTT. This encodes CASSPSRSYNSPLHF.

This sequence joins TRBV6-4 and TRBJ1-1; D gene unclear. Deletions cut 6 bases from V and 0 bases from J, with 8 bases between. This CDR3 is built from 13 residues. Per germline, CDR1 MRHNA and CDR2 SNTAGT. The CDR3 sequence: CASRRDMNTEAFF. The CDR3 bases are TGTGCCAGCAGGAGGGATATGAACACTGAAGCTTTCTTT.

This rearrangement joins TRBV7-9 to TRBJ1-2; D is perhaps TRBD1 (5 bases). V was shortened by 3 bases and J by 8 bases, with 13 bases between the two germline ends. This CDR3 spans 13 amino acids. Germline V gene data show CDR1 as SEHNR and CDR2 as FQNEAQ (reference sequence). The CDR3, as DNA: TGTGCCAGCAGCTTGGCAGGGACTGAGGGCTACACCTTC. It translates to CASSLAGTEGYTF.

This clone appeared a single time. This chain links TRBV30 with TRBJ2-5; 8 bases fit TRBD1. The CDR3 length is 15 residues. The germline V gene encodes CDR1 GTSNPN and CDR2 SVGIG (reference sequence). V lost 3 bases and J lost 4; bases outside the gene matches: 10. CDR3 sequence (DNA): TGTGCCTGGAGCTGGGGGACAGGTCGTTTAGAGACCCAGTACTTC. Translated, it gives CAWSWGTGRLETQYF.

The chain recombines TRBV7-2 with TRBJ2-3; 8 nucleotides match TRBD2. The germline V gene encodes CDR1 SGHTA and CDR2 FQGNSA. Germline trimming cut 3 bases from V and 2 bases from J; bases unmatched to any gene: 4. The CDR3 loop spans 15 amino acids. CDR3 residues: CASSFGGGTTDTQYF. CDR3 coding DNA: TGTGCCAGCAGCTTCGGCGGGGGGACCACAGATACGCAGTATTTT.

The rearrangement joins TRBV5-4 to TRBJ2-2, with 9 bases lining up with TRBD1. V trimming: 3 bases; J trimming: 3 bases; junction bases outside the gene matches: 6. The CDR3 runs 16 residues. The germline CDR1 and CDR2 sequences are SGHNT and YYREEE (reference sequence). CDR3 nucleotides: TGTGCCAGCAGCTCAGGGACAGGGCTGTACACCGGGGAGCTGTTTTTT. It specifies CASSSGTGLYTGELFF.

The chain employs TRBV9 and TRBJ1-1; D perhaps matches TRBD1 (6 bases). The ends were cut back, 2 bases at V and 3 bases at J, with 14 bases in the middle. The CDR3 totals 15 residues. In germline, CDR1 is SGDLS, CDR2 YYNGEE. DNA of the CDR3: TGTGCCAGCAGCGTCAGACAGGTTGGGGACACTGAAGCTTTCTTT. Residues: CASSVRQVGDTEAFF.

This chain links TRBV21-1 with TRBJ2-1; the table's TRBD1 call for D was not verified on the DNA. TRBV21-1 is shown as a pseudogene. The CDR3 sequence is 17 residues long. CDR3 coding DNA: TGTGCCAGCAGCAAAGGGGCGACAGGGCGAAACTACAATGAGCAGTTCTTC. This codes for CASSKGATGRNYNEQFF.

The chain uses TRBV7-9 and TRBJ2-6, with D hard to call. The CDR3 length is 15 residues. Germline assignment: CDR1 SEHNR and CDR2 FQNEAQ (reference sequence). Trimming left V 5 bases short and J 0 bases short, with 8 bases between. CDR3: CASSPSRSGANVLTF. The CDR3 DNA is TGTGCCAGCAGCCCGTCGCGCTCTGGGGCCAACGTCCTGACTTTC.

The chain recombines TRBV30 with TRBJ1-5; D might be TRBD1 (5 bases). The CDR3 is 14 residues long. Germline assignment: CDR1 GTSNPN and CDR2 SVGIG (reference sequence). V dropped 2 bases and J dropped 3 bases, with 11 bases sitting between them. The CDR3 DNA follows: TGTGCCTGGAGTCTTACAGGCCTCAATCAGCCCCAGCATTTT. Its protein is CAWSLTGLNQPQHF.

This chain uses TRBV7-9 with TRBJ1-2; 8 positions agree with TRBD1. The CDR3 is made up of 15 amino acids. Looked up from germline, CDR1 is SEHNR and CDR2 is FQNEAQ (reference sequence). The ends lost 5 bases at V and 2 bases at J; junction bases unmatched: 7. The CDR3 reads CASSRTGIENYGYTF. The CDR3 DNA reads TGTGCCAGCAGCCGGACAGGGATCGAAAACTATGGCTACACCTTC. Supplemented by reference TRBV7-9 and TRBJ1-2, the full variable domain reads DTGVSQNPRHKITKRGQNVTFRCDPISEHNRLYWYRQTLGQGPEFLTYFQNEAQLEKSRLLSDRFSAERPKGSFSTLEIQRTEQGDSAMYLCASSRTGIENYGYTFGSGTRLTVV.

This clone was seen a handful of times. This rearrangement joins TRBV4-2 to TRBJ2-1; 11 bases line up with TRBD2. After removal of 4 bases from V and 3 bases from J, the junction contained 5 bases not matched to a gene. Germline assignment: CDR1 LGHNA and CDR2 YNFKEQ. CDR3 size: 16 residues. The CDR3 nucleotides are TGTGCCAGCAGCCCACCGACTAGCGGGGTCTACAATGAGCAGTTCTTC. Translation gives CASSPPTSGVYNEQFF.

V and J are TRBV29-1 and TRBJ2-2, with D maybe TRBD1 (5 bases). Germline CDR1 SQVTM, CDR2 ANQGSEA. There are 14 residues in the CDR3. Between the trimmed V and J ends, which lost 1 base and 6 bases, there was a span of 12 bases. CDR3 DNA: TGCAGCGTTGAAGCGTCAAGCAGGGCCGGGGAGCTGTTTTTT. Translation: CSVEASSRAGELFF.

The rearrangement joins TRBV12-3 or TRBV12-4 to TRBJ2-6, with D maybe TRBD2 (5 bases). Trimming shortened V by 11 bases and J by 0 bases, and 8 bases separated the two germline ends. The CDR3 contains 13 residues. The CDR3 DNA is TGTGCCTCTCGGGACTCTGGGGCCAACGTCCTGACTTTC. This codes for CASRDSGANVLTF.

The DNA of the CDR3 is TGTGCCAGCAGCTTAGGGACAGGGTTGGTGAACACTGAAGCTTTCTTT. It specifies CASSLGTGLVNTEAFF. The rearrangement uses TRBV7-8 and TRBJ1-1, with 8 bases aligning to TRBD1. The V segment lost 1 base and the J segment 0 bases; nucleotides outside the gene matches: 4. Germline V gene data show CDR1 as SGHVS and CDR2 as FQNEAQ. The CDR3 is 16 amino acids. The full variable domain, rest sourced from reference TRBV7-8 and TRBJ1-1, is GAGVSQSPRYKVAKRGQDVALRCDPISGHVSLFWYQQALGQGPEFLTYFQNEAQLDKSGLPSDRFFAERPEGSVSTLKIQRTQQEDSAVYLCASSLGTGLVNTEAFFGQGTRLTVV.

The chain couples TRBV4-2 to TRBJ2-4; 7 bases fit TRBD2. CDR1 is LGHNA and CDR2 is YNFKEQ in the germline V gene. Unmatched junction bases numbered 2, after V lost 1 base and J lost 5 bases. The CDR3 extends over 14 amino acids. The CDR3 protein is CASSQGTSENIQYF. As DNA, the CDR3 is TGTGCCAGCAGCCAAGGGACTAGTGAAAACATTCAGTACTTC.

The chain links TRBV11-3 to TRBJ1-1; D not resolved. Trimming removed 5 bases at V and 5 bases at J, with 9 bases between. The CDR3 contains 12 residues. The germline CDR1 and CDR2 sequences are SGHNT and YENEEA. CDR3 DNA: TGTGCCAGCAGCCCCTCGCGAACTGAAGCTTTCTTT. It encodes CASSPSRTEAFF.

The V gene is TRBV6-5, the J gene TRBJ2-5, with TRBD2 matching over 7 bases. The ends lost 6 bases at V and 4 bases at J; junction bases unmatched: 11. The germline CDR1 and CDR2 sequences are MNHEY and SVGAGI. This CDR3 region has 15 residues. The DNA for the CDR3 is TGTGCCAGCAGATATAGCGGGTCACGGGGAGAGACCCAGTACTTC. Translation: CASRYSGSRGETQYF.

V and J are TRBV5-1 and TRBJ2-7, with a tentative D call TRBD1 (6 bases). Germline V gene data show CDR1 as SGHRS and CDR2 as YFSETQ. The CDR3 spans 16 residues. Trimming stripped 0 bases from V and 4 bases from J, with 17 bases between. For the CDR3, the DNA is TGCGCCAGCAGCTTGGCCGGACAGCTCAAGCAGTACGAGCAGTACTTC. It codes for CASSLAGQLKQYEQYF.